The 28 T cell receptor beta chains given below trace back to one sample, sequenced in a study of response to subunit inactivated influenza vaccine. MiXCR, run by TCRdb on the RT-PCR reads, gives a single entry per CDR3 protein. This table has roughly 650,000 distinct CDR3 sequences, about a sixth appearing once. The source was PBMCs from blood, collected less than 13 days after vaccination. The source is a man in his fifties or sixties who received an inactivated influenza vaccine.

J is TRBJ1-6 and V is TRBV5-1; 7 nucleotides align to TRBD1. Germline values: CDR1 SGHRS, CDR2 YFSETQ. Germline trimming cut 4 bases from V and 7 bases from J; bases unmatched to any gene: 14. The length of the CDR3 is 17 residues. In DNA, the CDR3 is TGCGCCAGCAGCCCAACAGGGGTCGCGATTGGCAATTCACCCCTCCACTTT. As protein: CASSPTGVAIGNSPLHF.

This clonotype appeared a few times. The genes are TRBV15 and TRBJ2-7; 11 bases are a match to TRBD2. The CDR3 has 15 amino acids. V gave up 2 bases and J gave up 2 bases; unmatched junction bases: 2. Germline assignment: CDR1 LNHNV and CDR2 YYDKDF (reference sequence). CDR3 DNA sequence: TGTGCCACCAGCAGACTAGCGGGGGGCCCCTACGAGCAGTACTTC. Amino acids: CATSRLAGGPYEQYF.

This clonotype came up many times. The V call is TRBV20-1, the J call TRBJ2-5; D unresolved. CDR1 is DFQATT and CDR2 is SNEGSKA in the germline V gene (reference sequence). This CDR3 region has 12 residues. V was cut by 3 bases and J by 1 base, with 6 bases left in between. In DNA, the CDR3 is TGCAGTGCTAGCGACCCCCAAGAGACCCAGTACTTC. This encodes CSASDPQETQYF.

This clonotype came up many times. The CDR3 nucleotides read TGTGCCAGCAGCGTACCGATGGCCGGGGAGCTGTTTTTT. Its protein product is CASSVPMAGELFF. V usage is TRBV9 and J usage is TRBJ2-2, with no clear D. This CDR3 has 13 residues. Deletions cut 1 base from V and 6 bases from J, with 7 bases between. In germline, CDR1 is SGDLS, CDR2 YYNGEE.

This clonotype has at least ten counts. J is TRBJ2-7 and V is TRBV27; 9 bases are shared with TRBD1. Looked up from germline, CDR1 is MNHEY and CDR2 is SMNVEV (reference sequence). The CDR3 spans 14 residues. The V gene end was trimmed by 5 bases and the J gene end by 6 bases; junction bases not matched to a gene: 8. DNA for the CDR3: TGTGCCAGCAGTCCGGGACAGGGAGTTTTCGAGCAGTACTTC. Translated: CASSPGQGVFEQYF.

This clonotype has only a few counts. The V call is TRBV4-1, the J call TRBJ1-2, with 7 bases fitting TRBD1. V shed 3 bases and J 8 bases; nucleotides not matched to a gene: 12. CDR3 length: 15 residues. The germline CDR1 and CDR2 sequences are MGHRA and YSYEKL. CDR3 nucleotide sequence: TGCGCCAGCAGCCAGGGTTTTGGAGGGGGCTACGGCTACACCTTC. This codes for CASSQGFGGGYGYTF.

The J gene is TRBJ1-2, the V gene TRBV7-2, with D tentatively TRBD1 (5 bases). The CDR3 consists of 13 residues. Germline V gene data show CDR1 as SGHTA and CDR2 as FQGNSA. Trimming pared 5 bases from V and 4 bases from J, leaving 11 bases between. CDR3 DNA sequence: TGTGCCAGCAGCGGTACAGGTTCCTATGGCTACACCTTC. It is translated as CASSGTGSYGYTF. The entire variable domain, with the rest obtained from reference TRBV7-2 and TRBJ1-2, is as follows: GAGVSQSPSNKVTEKGKDVELRCDPISGHTALYWYRQSLGQGLEFLIYFQGNSAPDKSGLPSDRFSAERTGGSVSTLTIQRTQQEDSAVYLCASSGTGSYGYTFGSGTRLTVV.

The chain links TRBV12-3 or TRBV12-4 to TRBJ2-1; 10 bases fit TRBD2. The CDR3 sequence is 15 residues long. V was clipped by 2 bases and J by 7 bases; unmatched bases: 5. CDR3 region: CASSLLAGGMNEQFF. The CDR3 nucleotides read TGTGCCAGCAGTTTATTAGCGGGGGGTATGAATGAGCAGTTCTTC.

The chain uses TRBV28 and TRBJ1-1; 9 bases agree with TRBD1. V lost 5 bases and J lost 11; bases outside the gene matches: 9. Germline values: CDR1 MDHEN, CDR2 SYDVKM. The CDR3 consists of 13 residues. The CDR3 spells CASSIQGAFGAFF. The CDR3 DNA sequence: TGTGCCAGCAGTATACAGGGGGCCTTTGGGGCTTTCTTT.

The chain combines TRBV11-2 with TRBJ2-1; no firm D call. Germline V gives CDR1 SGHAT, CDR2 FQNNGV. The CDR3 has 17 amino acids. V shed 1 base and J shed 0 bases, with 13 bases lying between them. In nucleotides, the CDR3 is TGTGCCAGCAGCTTAGGAATCAGGCGGAGCTCCTACAATGAGCAGTTCTTC. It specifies CASSLGIRRSSYNEQFF.

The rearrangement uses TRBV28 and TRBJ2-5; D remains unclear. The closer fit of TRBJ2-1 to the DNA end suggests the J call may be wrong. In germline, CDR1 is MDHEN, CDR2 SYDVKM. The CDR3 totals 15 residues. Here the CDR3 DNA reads TGTGCCAGCAGTTTATGGTCATCTCTCCAAGAGACCCAGTTCTTC. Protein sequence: CASSLWSSLQETQFF.

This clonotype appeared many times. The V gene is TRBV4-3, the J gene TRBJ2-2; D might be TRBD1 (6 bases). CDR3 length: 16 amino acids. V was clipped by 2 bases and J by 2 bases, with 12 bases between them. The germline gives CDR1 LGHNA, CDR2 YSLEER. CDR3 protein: CASSQTGTPNTGELFF. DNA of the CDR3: TGCGCCAGCAGCCAAACCGGGACACCTAACACCGGGGAGCTGTTTTTT.

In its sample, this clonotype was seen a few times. This CDR3 reads CASSLALQAETQYF. CDR3 bases: TGCGCCAGCAGCTTGGCTCTCCAGGCTGAGACCCAGTACTTC. The chain employs TRBV5-1 and TRBJ2-5; D remains unclear. This CDR3 region has 14 residues. Germline values: CDR1 SGHRS, CDR2 YFSETQ. Trimming took 0 bases from V and 5 from J, leaving 11 bases between them.

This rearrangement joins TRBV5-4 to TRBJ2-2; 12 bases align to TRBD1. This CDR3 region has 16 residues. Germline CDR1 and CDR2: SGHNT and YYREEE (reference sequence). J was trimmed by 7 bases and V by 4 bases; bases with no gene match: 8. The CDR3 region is CASSATGTGGIGELFF. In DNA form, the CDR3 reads TGTGCCAGCAGCGCCACCGGGACAGGGGGCATCGGGGAGCTGTTTTTT.

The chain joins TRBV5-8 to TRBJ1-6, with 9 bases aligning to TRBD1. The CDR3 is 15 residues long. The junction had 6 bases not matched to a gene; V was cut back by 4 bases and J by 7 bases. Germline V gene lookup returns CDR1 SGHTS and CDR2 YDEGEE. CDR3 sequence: CASSNPGQGNSPLHF. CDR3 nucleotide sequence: TGTGCCAGCAGCAACCCGGGACAGGGAAATTCACCCCTCCACTTT.

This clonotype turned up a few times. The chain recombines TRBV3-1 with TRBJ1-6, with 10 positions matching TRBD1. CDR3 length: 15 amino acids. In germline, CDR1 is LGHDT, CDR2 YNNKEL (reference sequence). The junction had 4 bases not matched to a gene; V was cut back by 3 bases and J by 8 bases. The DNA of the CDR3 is TGTGCCAGCAGCCAGCCCGGGACAGGGGATTCACCCCTCCACTTT. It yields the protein CASSQPGTGDSPLHF.

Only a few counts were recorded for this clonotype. CDR3 amino acids: CASSSTWAGSIYEQYF. In DNA form, the CDR3 reads TGTGCCAGCAGTTCTACCTGGGCAGGGTCTATCTACGAGCAGTACTTC. V gene TRBV28 combines with J gene TRBJ2-7; possible D gene TRBD1, 5 bases. V dropped 4 bases and J dropped 3 bases, with 19 bases sitting between them. Germline lookup yields CDR1 MDHEN and CDR2 SYDVKM. The length of the CDR3 is 16 residues.

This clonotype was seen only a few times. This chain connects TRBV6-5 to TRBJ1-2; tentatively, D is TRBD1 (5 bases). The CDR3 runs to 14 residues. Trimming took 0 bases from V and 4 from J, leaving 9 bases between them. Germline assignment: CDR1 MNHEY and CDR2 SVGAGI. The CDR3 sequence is CASSYSPGSYGYTF. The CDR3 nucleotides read TGTGCCAGCAGTTACTCGCCAGGGTCCTATGGCTACACCTTC.

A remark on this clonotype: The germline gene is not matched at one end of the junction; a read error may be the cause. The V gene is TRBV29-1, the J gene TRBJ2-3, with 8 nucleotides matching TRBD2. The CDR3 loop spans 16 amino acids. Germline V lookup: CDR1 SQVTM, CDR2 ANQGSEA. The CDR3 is CNVALHSGGSTDTQYF. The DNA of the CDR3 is TGCAACGTTGCGCTTCACAGCGGGGGCTCCACAGATACGCAGTATTTT.

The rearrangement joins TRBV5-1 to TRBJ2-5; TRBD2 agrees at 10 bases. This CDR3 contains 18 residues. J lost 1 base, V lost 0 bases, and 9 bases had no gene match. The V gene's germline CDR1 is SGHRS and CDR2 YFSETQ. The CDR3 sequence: CASSLGLAGANFQETQYF. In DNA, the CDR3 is TGCGCCAGCAGCTTGGGGCTAGCGGGGGCTAACTTCCAAGAGACCCAGTACTTC.

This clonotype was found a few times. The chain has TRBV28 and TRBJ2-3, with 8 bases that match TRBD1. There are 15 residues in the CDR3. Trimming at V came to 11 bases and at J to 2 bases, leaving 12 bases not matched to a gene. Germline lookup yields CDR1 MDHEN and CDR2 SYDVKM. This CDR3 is CAGSRTGYSTDTQYF. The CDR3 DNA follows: TGTGCCGGATCGAGGACAGGGTACTCCACAGATACGCAGTATTTT.

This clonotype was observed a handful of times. The CDR3 nucleotides are TGTGCCAGCAGTTACCGGGGACAGGGAAGGGAGCTGTTTTTT. It encodes CASSYRGQGRELFF. The chain links TRBV6-5 to TRBJ2-2; 9 positions agree with TRBD1. Per germline, CDR1 MNHEY and CDR2 SVGAGI. The ends lost 2 bases at V and 9 bases at J; junction bases unmatched: 4. This CDR3 is 14 amino acids long.

The CDR3 coding sequence is TGTGCCAGCAGCGCCGACCGGGACAGAGCCTTCGAGCAGTTCTTC. This sequence encodes CASSADRDRAFEQFF. The chain uses TRBV7-2 and TRBJ2-1, with TRBD1 matching over 7 bases. Germline loops: CDR1 SGHTA, CDR2 FQGNSA. CDR3 length: 15 amino acids. The V segment lost 5 bases and the J segment 10 bases; nucleotides outside the gene matches: 14. Full variable domain (outside the CDR3, taken from reference TRBV7-2 and TRBJ2-1): GAGVSQSPSNKVTEKGKDVELRCDPISGHTALYWYRQSLGQGLEFLIYFQGNSAPDKSGLPSDRFSAERTGGSVSTLTIQRTQQEDSAVYLCASSADRDRAFEQFFGPGTRLTVL.

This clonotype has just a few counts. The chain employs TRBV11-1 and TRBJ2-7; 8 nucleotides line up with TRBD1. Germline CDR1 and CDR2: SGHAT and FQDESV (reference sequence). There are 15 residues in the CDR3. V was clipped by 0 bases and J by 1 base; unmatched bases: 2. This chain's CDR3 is CASSLARTGSYEQYF. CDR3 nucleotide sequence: TGTGCCAGCAGCTTAGCCCGGACAGGGTCCTACGAGCAGTACTTC.

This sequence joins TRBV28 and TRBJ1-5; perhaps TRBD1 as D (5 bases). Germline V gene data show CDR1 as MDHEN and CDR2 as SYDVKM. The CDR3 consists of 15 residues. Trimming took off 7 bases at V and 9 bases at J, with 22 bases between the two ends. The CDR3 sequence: CASTPGVGAGRPQHF. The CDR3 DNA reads TGTGCCAGCACCCCAGGTGTTGGGGCCGGTCGGCCCCAGCATTTT.

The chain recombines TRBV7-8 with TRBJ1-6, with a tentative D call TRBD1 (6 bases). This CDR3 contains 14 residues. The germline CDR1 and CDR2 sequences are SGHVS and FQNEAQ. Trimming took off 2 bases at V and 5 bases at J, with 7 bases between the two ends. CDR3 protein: CASSLTGHNSPLHF. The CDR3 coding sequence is TGTGCCAGCAGCTTAACAGGGCATAATTCACCCCTCCACTTT.

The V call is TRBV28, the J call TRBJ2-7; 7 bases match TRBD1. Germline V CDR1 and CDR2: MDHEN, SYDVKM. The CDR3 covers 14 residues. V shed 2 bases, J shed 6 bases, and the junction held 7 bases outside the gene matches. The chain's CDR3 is CASSLRGSGGEQYF. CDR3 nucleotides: TGTGCCAGCAGTTTAAGAGGGTCAGGGGGCGAGCAGTACTTC.

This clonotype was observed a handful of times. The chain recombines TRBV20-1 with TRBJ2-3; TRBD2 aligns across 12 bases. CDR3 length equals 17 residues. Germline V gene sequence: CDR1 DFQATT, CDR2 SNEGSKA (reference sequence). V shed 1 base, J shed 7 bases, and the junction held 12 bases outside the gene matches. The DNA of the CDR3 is TGCAGTGCTAGAGCTGGGCTAGCGGGAGGGCCTTCCAATACGCAGTATTTT. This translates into CSARAGLAGGPSNTQYF.